The 24 T cell receptor beta chains in this list originate from one sample, sequenced in a study of cytomegalovirus exposure and HLA in healthy donors. PCR amplification relied on 60 Vbeta primers (plus 13 Jbeta primers). Repertoires were generated with immunoSEQ multiplex PCR, while TCRdb's copy carries only in-frame clones and drops some. The sample carries approximately 120,000 clones, approximately 80% recorded once. Sequenced: PBMCs. These receptors all come from a man aged 18 to 29 in good health and CMV-seronegative.

This chain connects TRBV29-1 to TRBJ1-2, with TRBD1 identical over 10 bases. Trimming cost V 7 bases and J 8 bases; bases outside gene matches: 7. Germline CDR1 and CDR2: SQVTM and ANQGSEA. This CDR3 comprises 12 residues. The CDR3 region has the DNA TGCAGCGGGCGACAGGGGGCTGAAGGCTACACCTTC. Translated, it gives CSGRQGAEGYTF.

The CDR3 reads CASSPTTGSNTEAFF. The DNA of the CDR3 is TGTGCCAGCAGCCCAACGACAGGATCGAACACTGAAGCTTTCTTT. The chain combines TRBV11-2 with TRBJ1-1; perhaps TRBD1 as D (6 bases). The V gene lost 5 bases and the J gene lost 1 base, with 14 bases spanning the gap. This CDR3 spans 15 amino acids. In germline, CDR1 is SGHAT, CDR2 FQNNGV.

This chain links TRBV19 with TRBJ1-1, with 9 bases that match TRBD1. Trimming at V came to 6 bases and at J to 5 bases, leaving 7 bases not matched to a gene. Germline V lookup: CDR1 LNHDA, CDR2 SQIVND (reference sequence). CDR3 length: 14 amino acids. In DNA, the CDR3 is TGTGCCAGTAGCTTACAGGGGGCAAGAACTGAAGCTTTCTTT. Protein sequence: CASSLQGARTEAFF.

This clone rates as medium-sized. The chain uses TRBV6-1 and TRBJ2-3; 7 positions agree with TRBD2. CDR3 length equals 17 residues. V was pared by 1 base and J by 2 bases, with 9 bases of the junction left unmatched. Germline V gene lookup returns CDR1 MNHNS and CDR2 SASEGT. CDR3 sequence reads: CASSEELGGGATDTQYF. In DNA form, the CDR3 reads TGTGCCAGCAGTGAAGAGTTGGGGGGAGGGGCCACAGATACGCAGTATTTT.

The chain joins TRBV11-2 to TRBJ2-1; 7 bases fit TRBD2. Unmatched junction bases numbered 2, after V lost 0 bases and J lost 0 bases. The CDR3 is made up of 16 amino acids. Per germline, CDR1 SGHAT and CDR2 FQNNGV. This CDR3 is CASSLDSGNSYNEQFF. The DNA for the CDR3 is TGTGCCAGCAGCTTAGACAGCGGGAACTCCTACAATGAGCAGTTCTTC.

V usage is TRBV5-1 and J usage is TRBJ2-5; 8 positions match TRBD2. J lost 2 bases, V lost 0 bases, and 18 bases had no gene match. The CDR3 has 20 residues. In germline, CDR1 is SGHRS, CDR2 YFSETQ. In nucleotides, the CDR3 is TGCGCCAGCAGCTTGGCCGGAGTTAGGTCGGGGGGGACCTCACAAGAGACCCAGTACTTC. Residues: CASSLAGVRSGGTSQETQYF.

Turning to this clone: Other nucleotide sequences in the sample specify the same CDR3. This sequence joins TRBV5-1 and TRBJ2-3; weak D call: TRBD1 (5 bases). Trimming cost V 0 bases and J 0 bases, with 8 bases left between them. The CDR3 is 15 amino acids. Germline lookup yields CDR1 SGHRS and CDR2 YFSETQ. CDR3 sequence reads: CASSLGAGSTDTQYF. CDR3 in DNA: TGCGCCAGCAGCTTGGGGGCAGGGAGCACAGATACGCAGTATTTT.

V usage is TRBV29-1 and J usage is TRBJ2-7; TRBD1 aligns across 11 bases. From germline, CDR1 is SQVTM and CDR2 ANQGSEA. The CDR3 has 13 amino acids. V gave up 5 bases and J gave up 3 bases; unmatched junction bases: 3. The CDR3, as DNA: TGCAGCGTTCTCGGGACAGGGGGCTACGAGCAGTACTTC. Translating gives CSVLGTGGYEQYF.

V usage is TRBV7-2 and J usage is TRBJ2-5, with 7 bases identical to TRBD2. V dropped 3 bases and J dropped 5; count of bases not matched to a gene: 12. Germline loops: CDR1 SGHTA, CDR2 FQGNSA. This CDR3 region has 16 residues. CDR3 coding DNA: TGTGCCAGCAGCTTCTCAGCGGGGCCCCGTAGGGAGACCCAGTACTTC. Translated: CASSFSAGPRRETQYF.

V gene TRBV6-6 combines with J gene TRBJ2-7, with D perhaps matching TRBD1 (5 bases). The CDR3 contains 12 residues. V was shortened by 1 base and J by 6 bases, with 7 bases between the two germline ends. The germline V gene has CDR1 MNHNY and CDR2 SVGAGI (reference sequence). The CDR3 nucleotides read TGTGCCAGCAGTTACTTCAGGGCCGAGCAGTACTTC. Translation gives CASSYFRAEQYF.

The count of this clone is one. V and J are TRBV10-3 and TRBJ1-5, with 10 bases matching TRBD1. J was trimmed by 4 bases and V by 2 bases; bases with no gene match: 2. Germline values: CDR1 ENHRY, CDR2 SYGVKD. The CDR3 totals 15 residues. For the CDR3, the DNA is TGTGCCATCAGTGAGGGGGGACAGGGGAATCAGCCCCAGCATTTT. Amino acids: CAISEGGQGNQPQHF.

The genes are TRBV4-1 and TRBJ2-7, with a possible D match to TRBD1 (6 bases). CDR3 length: 14 amino acids. V was clipped by 4 bases and J by 7 bases, with 17 bases between them. CDR1 and CDR2 (germline): MGHRA, YSYEKL. The CDR3 region is CASSPTNRVREQYF. The CDR3 nucleotides read TGCGCCAGCAGCCCAACGAACAGGGTTCGGGAGCAGTACTTC.

This chain uses TRBV5-4 with TRBJ1-1; tentative D call: TRBD1 (6 bases). V was trimmed by 3 bases and J by 5 bases, leaving 14 bases between them. CDR3 length: 14 residues. Germline V CDR1 and CDR2: SGHNT, YYREEE (reference sequence). The CDR3 region is CASSSMHRVTEAFF. The DNA of the CDR3 is TGTGCCAGCAGCTCAATGCACAGGGTGACTGAAGCTTTCTTT.

The chain carries TRBV5-1 and TRBJ2-2, with 12 bases identical to TRBD2. Germline-derived CDR1 and CDR2 are SGHRS and YFSETQ. The CDR3 has 15 residues. V shed 6 bases, J shed 5 bases, and the junction held 5 bases outside the gene matches. The CDR3, as DNA: TGCGCCAGCAAAACTAGCGGGGGGCCTACCGGGGAGCTGTTTTTT. Amino acid sequence: CASKTSGGPTGELFF.

In nucleotides, the CDR3 is TGTGCCAGCAGTTACTTACAGGGGAAGGCCTACGAGCAGTACTTC. Amino acid sequence: CASSYLQGKAYEQYF. The chain is built from TRBV28 and TRBJ2-7, with 7 bases identical to TRBD1. CDR3 size: 15 residues. The germline gives CDR1 MDHEN, CDR2 SYDVKM. Trimming cost V 4 bases and J 2 bases; bases outside gene matches: 8. Full variable domain (rest looked up from reference TRBV28 and TRBJ2-7): DVKVTQSSRYLVKRTGEKVFLECVQDMDHENMFWYRQDPGLGLRLIYFSYDVKMKEKGDIPEGYSVSREKKERFSLILESASTNQTSMYLCASSYLQGKAYEQYFGPGTRLTVT.

The chain recombines TRBV27 with TRBJ2-1; 9 positions agree with TRBD2. Germline assignment: CDR1 MNHEY and CDR2 SMNVEV (reference sequence). This CDR3 spans 15 amino acids. The junction had 7 bases not matched to a gene; V was cut back by 6 bases and J by 4 bases. This CDR3 reads CASSGALAGYNEQFF. The CDR3 nucleotides read TGTGCCAGCAGCGGGGCCCTAGCGGGGTACAATGAGCAGTTCTTC.

The chain couples TRBV7-8 to TRBJ2-7; 8 positions match TRBD1. The germline V gene encodes CDR1 SGHVS and CDR2 FQNEAQ. With V trimmed by 3 bases and J by 5 bases, 12 bases remained unmatched. The CDR3 loop spans 16 amino acids. The CDR3 DNA follows: TGTGCCAGCAGCTTTGGGTGGACAGGGAGTCGGAACGAGCAGTACTTC. Residues: CASSFGWTGSRNEQYF.

The CDR3 protein is CASSQSSDRGPKRDTGELFF. The CDR3 bases are TGCGCCAGCAGTCAATCCTCGGACAGGGGCCCTAAACGGGACACCGGGGAGCTGTTTTTT. The chain links TRBV23-1 to TRBJ2-2; 9 nucleotides line up with TRBD1. Being an ORF, TRBV23-1 has a function that is uncertain. J gave up 3 bases and V 0 bases, and 14 bases lay outside the gene matches. The CDR3 contains 20 residues.

This rearrangement joins TRBV4-1 to TRBJ2-7, with D perhaps TRBD1 (6 bases). The CDR3 is made up of 15 amino acids. CDR1 and CDR2 from the germline V gene are MGHRA and YSYEKL. The V gene lost 1 base and the J gene lost 1 base, with 11 bases spanning the gap. In nucleotides, the CDR3 is TGCGCCAGCAGCCAAGCCGCCGGACAGTCCTACGAGCAGTACTTC. Its protein product is CASSQAAGQSYEQYF.

The V and J genes are TRBV5-1 and TRBJ2-3; 8 bases are a match to TRBD2. This CDR3 region has 14 residues. With V trimmed by 4 bases and J by 4 bases, 5 bases remained unmatched. The germline gives CDR1 SGHRS, CDR2 YFSETQ. CDR3 in DNA: TGCGCCAGCAGCCAAGTAGCGGGGTCAGATACGCAGTATTTT. Translation: CASSQVAGSDTQYF. The full variable domain, rest sourced from reference TRBV5-1 and TRBJ2-3, is KAGVTQTPRYLIKTRGQQVTLSCSPISGHRSVSWYQQTPGQGLQFLFEYFSETQRNKGNFPGRFSGRQFSNSRSEMNVSTLELGDSALYLCASSQVAGSDTQYFGPGTRLTVL.

The chain employs TRBV5-1 and TRBJ2-2; D remains ambiguous. Per the germline V gene, CDR1 is SGHRS and CDR2 is YFSETQ. The CDR3 runs 15 residues. V lost 2 bases and J lost 6, with 14 bases in between. CDR3 region: CASSLAELTPGELFF. DNA of the CDR3: TGCGCCAGCAGCTTAGCTGAGCTGACACCCGGGGAGCTGTTTTTT. Complete variable domain (other parts from reference TRBV5-1 and TRBJ2-2): KAGVTQTPRYLIKTRGQQVTLSCSPISGHRSVSWYQQTPGQGLQFLFEYFSETQRNKGNFPGRFSGRQFSNSRSEMNVSTLELGDSALYLCASSLAELTPGELFFGEGSRLTVL.

This clone was detected only a few times. V is TRBV6-4 and J is TRBJ2-3; D remains ambiguous. The CDR3 consists of 13 residues. Between the trimmed V and J ends, which lost 5 bases and 4 bases, there was a span of 10 bases. Looked up from germline, CDR1 is MRHNA and CDR2 is SNTAGT. The DNA for the CDR3 is TGTGCCAGCAGTCCTTCCTCCCCAGATACGCAGTATTTT. Protein sequence: CASSPSSPDTQYF.

The genes are TRBV5-1 and TRBJ2-1; tentatively, D is TRBD1 (5 bases). Germline lookup yields CDR1 SGHRS and CDR2 YFSETQ. V was cut by 0 bases and J by 16 bases, with 14 bases left in between. The CDR3 is made up of 12 amino acids. CDR3 in DNA: TGCGCCAGCAGCTTGGAGAAGGGGCAAGGATTCTTC. It specifies CASSLEKGQGFF.

J is TRBJ1-2 and V is TRBV7-2, with 7 bases aligning to TRBD1. CDR1 is SGHTA and CDR2 is FQGNSA in the germline V gene. CDR3 length: 14 amino acids. The junction had 6 bases not matched to a gene; V was cut back by 5 bases and J by 3 bases. CDR3 coding DNA: TGTGCCAGCAGCCTATCGACAGGGTACTATGGCTACACCTTC. It translates to CASSLSTGYYGYTF.